The 29 T cell receptor beta chains below were found in one sample sequenced in a study of blood T cell repertoires in COVID-19. Measured with immunoSEQ multiplex PCR; TCRdb has only the in-frame clones, and not every one. The data hold a few hundred thousand clones, with roughly 85% observed a single time. The specimen sequenced was PBMCs or T cells enriched from blood (not recorded which). These receptors originate from a man aged 40-49 years who had recovered from COVID-19.

CDR3 in DNA: TGTGCCAGCATGCCAGTGGGCAGACCCTACGAGCAGTACTTC. It specifies CASMPVGRPYEQYF. This chain joins TRBV28 and TRBJ2-7, with D uncertain. The CDR3 sequence is 14 residues long. The V end was cut by 7 bases, the J end by 2 bases, with 15 bases between. In germline, CDR1 is MDHEN, CDR2 SYDVKM.

This clone was recorded once. This chain connects TRBV28 to TRBJ1-5; D may be TRBD1 (6 bases). Trimming removed 1 base at V and 10 bases at J, with 8 bases between. Germline V CDR1 and CDR2: MDHEN, SYDVKM. There are 12 residues in the CDR3. CDR3 DNA: TGTGCCAGCAGTTTATCTGGGGGCCCCCAGCATTTT. As protein: CASSLSGGPQHF.

The chain is built from TRBV28 and TRBJ1-6, with D possibly matching TRBD1 (6 bases). The CDR3 sequence is 14 residues long. V was trimmed by 5 bases and J by 10 bases, leaving 15 bases between them. Looked up from germline, CDR1 is MDHEN and CDR2 is SYDVKM. Written as DNA, the CDR3 is TGTGCCAGCAGTCAGGGGACACTGGGGTCACCCCTCCACTTT. This sequence encodes CASSQGTLGSPLHF.

Here the CDR3 reads CATSAGTRVVTDTQYF. In DNA, the CDR3 is TGTGCCACCAGTGCCGGGACTAGAGTCGTGACAGATACGCAGTATTTT. This chain uses TRBV15 with TRBJ2-3, with 8 bases fitting TRBD2. The junction had 11 bases not matched to a gene; V was cut back by 6 bases and J by 3 bases. CDR1 and CDR2 from the germline V gene are LNHNV and YYDKDF (reference sequence). This CDR3 has 16 residues.

The V call is TRBV21-1, the J call TRBJ2-7; TRBD1 is taken as the D call from the table, unchecked against the DNA. TRBV21-1 is designated a pseudogene. This CDR3 is 17 amino acids long. CDR3 coding DNA: TGTGCCAGCAGCAAAGACCTCGGCCCGGACAGGGGGTACGAGCAGTACTTC. Protein product: CASSKDLGPDRGYEQYF.

The genes are TRBV6-5 and TRBJ1-2; maybe TRBD1 (6 bases). Trimming stripped 0 bases from V and 7 bases from J, with 12 bases between. Germline V lookup: CDR1 MNHEY, CDR2 SVGAGI. This CDR3 is built from 14 residues. The CDR3 DNA is TGTGCCAGCAGTTACTCGAAACAGGGCGGTGGCTACACCTTC. Its translation is CASSYSKQGGGYTF.

J is TRBJ2-7 and V is TRBV18, with D perhaps TRBD2 (5 bases). V was trimmed by 0 bases and J by 3 bases, leaving 12 bases between them. This CDR3 spans 15 amino acids. Germline V CDR1 and CDR2: KGHSH, LQKENI. CDR3 nucleotide sequence: TGTGCCAGCTCACCACCCGATAGAGGGAACTACGAGCAGTACTTC. Encoded protein: CASSPPDRGNYEQYF. The whole variable domain, filled in from reference TRBV18 and TRBJ2-7, reads NAGVMQNPRHLVRRRGQEARLRCSPMKGHSHVYWYRQLPEEGLKFMVYLQKENIIDESGMPKERFSAEFPKEGPSILRIQQVVRGDSAAYFCASSPPDRGNYEQYFGPGTRLTVT.

This sequence joins TRBV28 and TRBJ2-1; 8 positions match TRBD1. V was clipped by 9 bases and J by 4 bases; unmatched bases: 8. This CDR3 has 14 residues. From germline, CDR1 is MDHEN and CDR2 SYDVKM. This CDR3 is CASAADREYNEQFF. CDR3 in DNA: TGTGCCAGTGCCGCGGACAGGGAGTACAATGAGCAGTTCTTC.

The V gene is TRBV7-8, the J gene TRBJ2-5, with D perhaps TRBD1 (7 bases). From germline, CDR1 is SGHVS and CDR2 FQNEAQ. This CDR3 spans 16 amino acids. The ends were cut back, 6 bases at V and 0 bases at J, with 17 bases in the middle. The CDR3 here is CASRKGGTAYQETQYF. The CDR3 DNA reads as TGTGCCAGCAGAAAAGGCGGGACAGCGTACCAAGAGACCCAGTACTTC. The full variable domain, completed using reference TRBV7-8 and TRBJ2-5, is GAGVSQSPRYKVAKRGQDVALRCDPISGHVSLFWYQQALGQGPEFLTYFQNEAQLDKSGLPSDRFFAERPEGSVSTLKIQRTQQEDSAVYLCASRKGGTAYQETQYFGPGTRLLVL.

The chain employs TRBV30 and TRBJ2-7, with TRBD1 matching 9 bases. The CDR3 has 14 residues. V shed 2 bases and J 2 bases; nucleotides not matched to a gene: 4. Germline CDR1 GTSNPN, CDR2 SVGIG (reference sequence). CDR3 in amino acids: CAWSLGQGPYEQYF. The CDR3 DNA follows: TGTGCCTGGAGTTTGGGACAGGGTCCCTACGAGCAGTACTTC.

V usage is TRBV28 and J usage is TRBJ1-2; 11 positions agree with TRBD1. The CDR3 consists of 15 residues. The germline gives CDR1 MDHEN, CDR2 SYDVKM. J gave up 4 bases and V 6 bases, and 7 bases lay outside the gene matches. The CDR3 protein is CASRRTGGVGYGYTF. Here the CDR3 DNA reads TGTGCCAGCAGACGGACAGGGGGCGTCGGCTATGGCTACACCTTC.

This clone was observed a few times. The V call is TRBV4-2, the J call TRBJ2-1, with a weak D call TRBD2 (6 bases). The CDR3 contains 17 residues. Deletions cut 3 bases from V and 4 bases from J, with 19 bases between. Per the germline V gene, CDR1 is LGHNA and CDR2 is YNFKEQ. The CDR3 spells CASSHSWGTPRYNEQFF. DNA of the CDR3: TGTGCCAGCAGCCACAGTTGGGGGACTCCTAGGTACAATGAGCAGTTCTTC.

This chain uses TRBV11-3 with TRBJ1-1; tentative D call: TRBD1 (5 bases). The CDR3 sequence is 14 residues long. Per germline, CDR1 SGHNT and CDR2 YENEEA. V lost 0 bases, J lost 0 bases, and 5 bases lay in between. Here the CDR3 DNA reads TGTGCCAGCAGCTTAGAGACAGTGAACACTGAAGCTTTCTTT. This translates into CASSLETVNTEAFF.

The chain links TRBV7-2 to TRBJ2-7; 14 bases map to TRBD2. V lost 1 base, J lost 6 bases, and 8 bases stayed unmatched. CDR1 is SGHTA, CDR2 FQGNSA, per germline. This CDR3 comprises 17 residues. DNA for the CDR3: TGTGCCAGCAGCTTAGGGTCTCGGGGACTAGCGGGAGTCGAGCAGTACTTC. Translated: CASSLGSRGLAGVEQYF.

The chain uses TRBV28 and TRBJ2-3; D ambiguous. Germline V lookup: CDR1 MDHEN, CDR2 SYDVKM. Between the trimmed V and J ends, which lost 7 bases and 3 bases, there was a span of 8 bases. The CDR3 sequence is 12 residues long. The CDR3 reads CASKYSTDTQYF. CDR3 DNA: TGTGCCAGCAAATATTCGACAGATACGCAGTATTTT.

Worth noting for this clone: This sample also contains other DNA sequences that code for the same CDR3. The rearrangement uses TRBV7-8 and TRBJ1-3, with no clear D. The CDR3 length is 14 residues. V was pared by 2 bases and J by 0 bases, with 5 bases between. The germline V gene encodes CDR1 SGHVS and CDR2 FQNEAQ. The CDR3 DNA reads TGTGCCAGCAGCTTATCTAGCTCTGGAAACACCATATATTTT. Protein sequence: CASSLSSSGNTIYF.

The gene calls are TRBV5-1 and TRBJ1-3; D perhaps matches TRBD1 (6 bases). Trimming pared 0 bases from V and 8 bases from J, leaving 12 bases between. CDR1 is SGHRS, CDR2 YFSETQ, per germline. The CDR3 loop spans 14 amino acids. CDR3 amino acids: CASSLDRELDTIYF. As DNA, the CDR3 is TGCGCCAGCAGCTTGGACAGGGAGCTAGACACCATATATTTT. Using reference TRBV5-1 and TRBJ1-3 for the parts outside the CDR3, the full variable domain is KAGVTQTPRYLIKTRGQQVTLSCSPISGHRSVSWYQQTPGQGLQFLFEYFSETQRNKGNFPGRFSGRQFSNSRSEMNVSTLELGDSALYLCASSLDRELDTIYFGEGSWLTVV.

J is TRBJ2-7 and V is TRBV5-4; D is perhaps TRBD2 (6 bases). This CDR3 has 17 residues. CDR1 is SGHNT and CDR2 is YYREEE in the germline V gene (reference sequence). V dropped 0 bases and J dropped 4 bases, with 20 bases sitting between them. The CDR3 region has the DNA TGTGCCAGCAGCTTGGGTTCGGGAGATAGTTTTCTATACGAGCAGTACTTC. Its translation: CASSLGSGDSFLYEQYF.

The chain joins TRBV5-1 to TRBJ2-7; 7 bases line up with TRBD1. The trim removed 3 bases at V and 7 bases at J, leaving 7 bases unmatched. Germline assignment: CDR1 SGHRS and CDR2 YFSETQ. This CDR3 comprises 13 residues. CDR3 bases: TGCGCCAGCAGCTGGGCGACAGGGAGAGAGCAGTACTTC. This translates into CASSWATGREQYF.

This chain uses TRBV5-4 with TRBJ2-1; D not resolved. The CDR3 is made up of 11 amino acids. The germline V and J ends were trimmed by 5 bases and 4 bases, with 4 bases remaining between them. The germline V gene encodes CDR1 SGHNT and CDR2 YYREEE (reference sequence). The CDR3 protein is CASRQYNEQFF. The CDR3 DNA sequence: TGTGCCAGCAGACAGTACAATGAGCAGTTCTTC.

The chain carries TRBV30 and TRBJ1-3, with 12 bases lining up with TRBD1. This CDR3 is built from 17 residues. Germline V gives CDR1 GTSNPN, CDR2 SVGIG (reference sequence). Unmatched junction bases numbered 13, after V lost 2 bases and J lost 8 bases. CDR3 DNA: TGTGCCTGGAGTCCTAGACCGGGACAGGGGGCGGGAGACACCATATATTTT. Protein: CAWSPRPGQGAGDTIYF.

The CDR3 sequence: CASTTSPGSYYEQYF. The CDR3 DNA reads TGTGCCAGCACGACCTCTCCCGGGTCCTACTACGAGCAGTACTTC. This rearrangement joins TRBV5-4 to TRBJ2-7, with D hard to call. This CDR3 comprises 15 residues. V lost 6 bases to trimming and J lost 3 bases, with 19 bases between them. Germline-derived CDR1 and CDR2 are SGHNT and YYREEE (reference sequence).

The rearrangement joins TRBV5-5 to TRBJ2-7; 8 bases agree with TRBD2. Germline V lookup: CDR1 SGHKS, CDR2 YYEKEE (reference sequence). The CDR3 contains 20 residues. Trimming cost V 0 bases and J 2 bases; bases outside gene matches: 19. The CDR3 protein is CASSLGPGTHKPGLAYEQYF. The CDR3 DNA reads as TGTGCCAGCAGCTTGGGGCCCGGGACGCACAAACCGGGACTAGCCTACGAGCAGTACTTC.

This clone was picked up a small number of times. The V gene is TRBV4-1, the J gene TRBJ1-4; possibly TRBD1 for D (5 bases). The ends were cut back, 0 bases at V and 0 bases at J, with 11 bases in the middle. CDR1 and CDR2 (germline): MGHRA, YSYEKL. CDR3 length: 17 residues. The CDR3 here is CASSQDSPRATNEKLFF. The CDR3 bases are TGCGCCAGCAGCCAAGATTCCCCCAGGGCAACTAATGAAAAACTGTTTTTT.

This rearrangement joins TRBV15 to TRBJ1-1, with 8 bases aligning to TRBD1. Per germline, CDR1 LNHNV and CDR2 YYDKDF (reference sequence). J was trimmed by 6 bases and V by 1 base; bases with no gene match: 7. This CDR3 spans 15 amino acids. CDR3 bases: TGTGCCACCAGCAGAGCGGACAGGGAGATCTCTGAAGCTTTCTTT. Translation: CATSRADREISEAFF.

In this sample, this clone turned up once. This chain links TRBV6-1 with TRBJ1-5; D is perhaps TRBD1 (6 bases). The CDR3 totals 14 residues. CDR1 is MNHNS and CDR2 is SASEGT in the germline V gene. Between the trimmed V and J ends, which lost 1 base and 6 bases, there was a span of 10 bases. The DNA for the CDR3 is TGTGCCAGCAGTGAAGTAGGGGGGGGTCAGCCCCAGCATTTT. Protein product: CASSEVGGGQPQHF.

The chain links TRBV28 to TRBJ2-1; D is possibly TRBD2 (7 bases). The CDR3 is 15 amino acids. With 5 bases removed from V and 9 bases from J, the gap between germline ends came to 20 bases. In germline, CDR1 is MDHEN, CDR2 SYDVKM. CDR3 residues: CASSPGGARTIEQFF. The CDR3 coding sequence is TGTGCCAGCAGTCCTGGGGGGGCGCGCACAATTGAGCAGTTCTTC.

This rearrangement joins TRBV6-4 to TRBJ2-7, with 7 bases fitting TRBD1. Trimming removed 6 bases from V and 6 bases from J; junction bases left unmatched: 14. There are 15 residues in the CDR3. Germline V gives CDR1 MRHNA, CDR2 SNTAGT. The DNA of the CDR3 is TGTGCCAGCAGCCCAACCAGACAGGGTTTGGGCGAGCAGTACTTC. Protein sequence: CASSPTRQGLGEQYF.

Notes on this clone: Distinct nucleotide sequences in the sample also encode this CDR3. The J gene is TRBJ2-7, the V gene TRBV5-1; 9 nucleotides agree with TRBD1. CDR1 is SGHRS, CDR2 YFSETQ, per germline. The CDR3 is 14 residues long. V lost 0 bases, J lost 2 bases, and 0 bases stayed unmatched. For the CDR3, the DNA is TGCGCCAGCAGCTTGGGACAGGGGGCCTACGAGCAGTACTTC. Translating gives CASSLGQGAYEQYF.